The source of this TCR beta chain is a study of circulating and synovial CD4+ cells in juvenile arthritis (dated by TCRdb to the mid-2010s). The study in broad terms: Within each patient, the TCRbeta CDR3 repertoires of synovial CD4 T cells, bulk blood CD4 T cells and circulating HLA-DR+ CD4 T cells were compared. Repertoire sequencing was performed with the aim of confirming enrichment of synovial clonotypes in a circulating synovial-like CD4 T cell subset.

With regard to this clone: Its antigen is unknown. The input lacks base qualities; no much larger clone sits a single base away.

Libraries were built with the immunoSEQ multiplex PCR assay. TCRbeta CDR3 sequencing was performed as a commercial service by an external provider. From the authors' description of their analysis: The analyses relied on productive nucleotide sequences along with amino acid sequences obtained through in silico translation. Diversity was quantified by Renyi entropy over a range of alpha values, with sample size equalised by taking the median of 200 repeated subsamples. Pairwise repertoire distance was calculated as one minus the Chao-modified Jaccard index, correcting for under-sampling, and used for clustering. Frequency-weighted overlap with synovial clonotypes was computed over 200 sample sizes, 200 draws without replacement each, and reported at the smaller sample's size. Here the immuneACCESS table is served through TCRdb, limited to in-frame sequences with V and J called. Missing clones are a known gap in these copies; in checked studies unresolved V genes cover under half, and the rest lacks a known reason. V, J and clone size are taken as reported in that table, and D and trimming were inferred from the DNA itself. Present in this sample are 3,000 to 4,000 clones, approximately 81% of which were seen just once. The ten largest clones represent roughly 4% of the sample.

CDR1 is given as SGHTA and CDR2 as FQGNSA, both from the germline V gene. Counted from cysteine to phenylalanine, this CDR3 has 13 amino acids. The kept DNA is CDR3 alone, 39 bases in frame from the first base. V drops 5 bases and J drops 3 bases, leaving 10 bases in between. Results the study describes overall, beyond this receptor: The difference between circulating pathogenic-like lymphocytes and bulk blood T cells was not detected by traditional Vbeta family usage analysis. CPL and bulk blood CD4 samples differed in T cell genome counts by at least an order of magnitude, so sample-size effects were addressed. Because overlap with synovium was found to increase with sequencing depth, the full repertoire overlap was likely underestimated by the measured shared-clonotype fractions. Synovial and circulating pathogenic-like lymphocyte repertoires were less diverse than bulk blood CD4 repertoires, with some CPL samples as oligoclonal as synovium. Circulating pathogenic-like lymphocytes clustered with synovial T cells and shared a substantially higher fraction of CDR3 sequences with synovium than bulk blood.

Donors of the sequenced samples were patients with active juvenile idiopathic arthritis. Sorting was carried out immediately after cells were thawed, and dead cells were excluded with Live/Dead Fixable Near-IR Stain. Material for sequencing was CD4+ T cells from synovial fluid. The chain uses TRBV7-2 and TRBJ1-2, with the D segment identity uncertain. The TCR sequence derives from a human donor with juvenile idiopathic arthritis. The nucleotide sequence is given as TGTGCCAGCAGCCATACATCACACTATGGCTACACCTTC. Protein translation: CASSHTSHYGYTF.